Listed below are T cell receptor beta chains from one sample, sequenced in a study of blood T cell repertoires in COVID-19. TCRdb's copy holds only in-frame clones and misses some; the assay was immunoSEQ multiplex PCR. The data show 100,000 to 150,000 clones, approximately 68% seen once. Material: peripheral blood. The receptors here all came from a woman aged 70 to 79 with acute or convalescent COVID-19. Each CDR3 is given without its conserved first and last residue.

TRBV6-5	ASSYYRERNEKLF
TRBV4-1	ASRPRRGVNEQF
TRBV4-2	ASSSLGLAGVGELF
TRBV6-6	ASSYSSGHQPQH
TRBV19	ASSIPTSTDTQY
TRBV7-9	ASSQGTGINQPQH
TRBV2	ASRDRWEGYGYT
TRBV6-6	ASSWDTFSYEQY
TRBV7-2	ASSPGSGGGYEQY
TRBV29-1	SVDTSERASEQF
TRBV5-1	ASAEGATSSGNTIY
TRBV27	ASSLLSGGRRDEQF
TRBV15	ATSRETTGNEQF
TRBV7-8	ASSYPGLAGADTQY
TRBV11-2	ASRGLALTYEQY
TRBV7-9	ASSPYPTGGRETQY
TRBV12-5	ASGVQGTEQY
TRBV19	ASSIGLAVYNEQF
TRBV3-1/TRBV3-2	ASSLGTTGNTIY
TRBV4-3	ASSQDWAYNEKLF
TRBV5-8	ASSLGIPGTQY
TRBV7-2	ASSLDRGNQPQH
TRBV24-1	ATSDFGQGEHSSYEQY
TRBV18	ASSRTSGEAEQF
TRBV18	ASSPNSGNTIY
TRBV11-2	ASTLQGANYEQY
TRBV18	ASSPTREFNSQPQH
TRBV2	ASSVAGGSYEQY
TRBV18	ASSLASGQETQY
TRBV2	ASSTGLDTDTQY
TRBV7-9	ASGTSGAPREQY
TRBV12-3/TRBV12-4	ASSLGGLGPFF
TRBV5-1	ASSLIGSGTDTQY
TRBV5-1	ASSSGLGDRGLGTGELF
TRBV7-2	ASSLVGFGYEQY
TRBV29-1	SFTGSTYEQY
TRBV5-6	ASSFYEQETQY
TRBV19	ASSTGTGGWETQY
TRBV19	ASSIGQGRIDEQF
TRBV3-1/TRBV3-2	ASSQDPREQETQY